The source of this T cell receptor (beta chain) is a study of control samples from healthy donors and cancer patients. This clone was counted only a few times. The table came from immunoSEQ multiplex PCR; TCRdb's copy has only in-frame clones and leaves some out. This table holds some 120,000 clones, around nine tenths found once. This clonotype was obtained from a man aged 40-49 years in good health. Sequencing was done on a sample of blood.

The CDR3 nucleotides are TGTGCCAGCAGTGAAGCTGACAGGGCGGGGTATGGCTACACCTTC. Translated, it gives CASSEADRAGYGYTF. V gene TRBV6-1 combines with J gene TRBJ1-2, with 7 bases matching TRBD1. Germline CDR1 MNHNS, CDR2 SASEGT. This CDR3 spans 15 amino acids. J lost 5 bases, V lost 0 bases, and 6 bases had no gene match.